Shown below are 4 T cell receptor beta chains from a single sample sequenced in a study of blood T cell repertoires in COVID-19 (TCRdb year 2020). Libraries came from the immunoSEQ multiplex PCR assay. Not all clones reach the TCRdb copy of this immuneACCESS table, which keeps in-frame sequences only. Checked studies attribute under half of the gap to unresolved V genes and leave the rest unexplained. Present in this sample are around 160,000 clones, around 82% of which were seen just once. The ten largest clonotypes hold 5% to 6% of the sample. The sequenced sample consisted of PBMCs or T cells enriched from blood (not recorded which). All receptors derive from a man in his forties or fifties who had recovered from COVID-19.

The chain is built from TRBV2 and TRBJ1-1, with a weak D call TRBD1 (6 bases). V was trimmed by 6 bases and J by 5 bases, leaving 10 bases between them. CDR1 is SNHLY, CDR2 FYNNEI, per germline. The CDR3 covers 12 residues. The CDR3 is CASRYRDTEAFF. CDR3 in DNA: TGTGCCAGCAGGTACAGGGATACTGAAGCTTTCTTT.

The rearrangement links TRBV6-5 to TRBJ2-7; D perhaps matches TRBD1 (5 bases). The V gene lost 7 bases and the J gene lost 6 bases, with 19 bases spanning the gap. CDR1 is MNHEY, CDR2 SVGAGI, per germline. The CDR3 is made up of 14 amino acids. The CDR3 coding sequence is TGTGCCAGCACCCTAGGGGCAGGGAACGGCGAGCAGTACTTC. Its protein product is CASTLGAGNGEQYF.

The rearrangement uses TRBV2 and TRBJ1-1; TRBD1 aligns across 9 bases. V shed 6 bases and J 1 base; nucleotides not matched to a gene: 6. Germline lookup yields CDR1 SNHLY and CDR2 FYNNEI. The CDR3 extends over 15 amino acids. The CDR3 sequence: CASRLRDRENTEAFF. CDR3 nucleotides: TGTGCCAGCAGACTTAGGGACAGGGAGAACACTGAAGCTTTCTTT.

This sequence joins TRBV5-1 and TRBJ1-1, with 7 nucleotides matching TRBD1. CDR1 is SGHRS and CDR2 is YFSETQ in the germline V gene. J gave up 7 bases and V 4 bases, and 13 bases lay outside the gene matches. The CDR3 is 15 amino acids. The CDR3 DNA sequence: TGCGCCAGCAGCCCGTTAAAGGGGACAGACAATGAAGCTTTCTTT. This sequence encodes CASSPLKGTDNEAFF.